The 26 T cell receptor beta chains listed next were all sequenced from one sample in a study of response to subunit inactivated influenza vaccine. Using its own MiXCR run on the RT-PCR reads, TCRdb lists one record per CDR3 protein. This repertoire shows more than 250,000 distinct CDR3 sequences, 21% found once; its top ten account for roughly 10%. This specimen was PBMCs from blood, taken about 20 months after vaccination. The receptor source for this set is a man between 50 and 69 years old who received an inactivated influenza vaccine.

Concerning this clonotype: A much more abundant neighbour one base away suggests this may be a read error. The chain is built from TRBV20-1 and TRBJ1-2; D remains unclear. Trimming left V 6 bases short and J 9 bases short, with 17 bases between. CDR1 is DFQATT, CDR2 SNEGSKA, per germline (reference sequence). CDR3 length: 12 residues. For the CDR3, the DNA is TGCAGTGCGCAGGAGGTACCAATCTGCTACACCTTC. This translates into CSAQEVPICYTF.

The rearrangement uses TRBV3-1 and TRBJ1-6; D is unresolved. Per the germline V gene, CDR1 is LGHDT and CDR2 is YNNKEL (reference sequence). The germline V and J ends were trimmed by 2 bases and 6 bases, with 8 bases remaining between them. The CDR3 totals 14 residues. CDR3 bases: TGTGCCAGCAGCCAATCTTCGGGTAATTCACCCCTCCACTTT. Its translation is CASSQSSGNSPLHF.

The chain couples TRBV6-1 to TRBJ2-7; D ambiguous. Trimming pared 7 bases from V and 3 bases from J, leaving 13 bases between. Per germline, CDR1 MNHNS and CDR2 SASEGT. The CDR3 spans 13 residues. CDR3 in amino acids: CASTPRQVYEQYF. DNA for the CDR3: TGTGCCAGCACCCCGAGGCAGGTCTACGAGCAGTACTTC.

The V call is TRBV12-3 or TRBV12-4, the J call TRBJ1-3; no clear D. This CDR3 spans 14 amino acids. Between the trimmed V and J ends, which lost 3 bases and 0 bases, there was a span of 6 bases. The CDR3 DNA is TGTGCCAGCAGTTTCGCAGCCTCTGGAAACACCATATATTTT. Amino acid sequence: CASSFAASGNTIYF.

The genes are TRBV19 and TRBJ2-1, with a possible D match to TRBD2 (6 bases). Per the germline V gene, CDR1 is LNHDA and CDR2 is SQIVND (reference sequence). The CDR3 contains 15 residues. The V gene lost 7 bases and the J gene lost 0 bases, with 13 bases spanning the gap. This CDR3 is CASNRIGGSYNEQFF. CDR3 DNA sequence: TGTGCCAGTAATCGAATCGGGGGCTCCTACAATGAGCAGTTCTTC. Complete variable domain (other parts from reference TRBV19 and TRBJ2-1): DGGITQSPKYLFRKEGQNVTLSCEQNLNHDAMYWYRQDPGQGLRLIYYSQIVNDFQKGDIAEGYSVSREKKESFPLTVTSAQKNPTAFYLCASNRIGGSYNEQFFGPGTRLTVL.

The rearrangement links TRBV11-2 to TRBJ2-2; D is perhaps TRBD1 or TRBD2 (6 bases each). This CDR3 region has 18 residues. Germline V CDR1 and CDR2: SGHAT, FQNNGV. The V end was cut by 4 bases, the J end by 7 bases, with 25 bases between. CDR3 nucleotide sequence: TGTGCCAGCAGCTCCATTCGGACAGACCGCTCGGGGGTCGGGGAGCTGTTTTTT. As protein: CASSSIRTDRSGVGELFF.

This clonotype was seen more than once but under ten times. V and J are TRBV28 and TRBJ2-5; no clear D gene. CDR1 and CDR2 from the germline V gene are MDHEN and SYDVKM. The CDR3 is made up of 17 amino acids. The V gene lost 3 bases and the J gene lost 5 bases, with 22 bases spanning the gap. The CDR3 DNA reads TGTGCCAGCAGTTTGTCTCCCGCAGGTGGGTCAAGGGAGACCCAGTACTTC. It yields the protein CASSLSPAGGSRETQYF.

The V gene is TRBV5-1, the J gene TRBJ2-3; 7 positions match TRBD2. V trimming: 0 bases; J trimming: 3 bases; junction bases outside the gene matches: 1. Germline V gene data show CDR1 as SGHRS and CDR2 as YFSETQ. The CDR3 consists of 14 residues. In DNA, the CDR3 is TGCGCCAGCAGCTTGGAGCGGGGAACAGATACGCAGTATTTT. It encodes CASSLERGTDTQYF.

CDR3 residues: CATSDTTGPQPQHF. CDR3 nucleotides: TGTGCCACCAGTGATACGACAGGGCCCCAGCCCCAGCATTTT. The chain has TRBV24-1 and TRBJ1-5; 7 bases are shared with TRBD1. The CDR3 totals 14 residues. Germline assignment: CDR1 KGHDR and CDR2 SFDVKD. J lost 7 bases, V lost 3 bases, and 5 bases had no gene match.

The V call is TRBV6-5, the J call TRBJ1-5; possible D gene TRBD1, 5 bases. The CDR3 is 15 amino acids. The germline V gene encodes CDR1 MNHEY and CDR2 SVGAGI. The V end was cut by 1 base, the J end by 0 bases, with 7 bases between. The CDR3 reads CASSYLGVSNQPQHF. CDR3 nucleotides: TGTGCCAGCAGTTACTTGGGGGTTAGCAATCAGCCCCAGCATTTT.

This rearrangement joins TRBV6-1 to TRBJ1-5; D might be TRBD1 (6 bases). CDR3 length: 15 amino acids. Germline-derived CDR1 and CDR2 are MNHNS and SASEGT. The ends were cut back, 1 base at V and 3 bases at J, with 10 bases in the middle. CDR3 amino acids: CASSEGTVLNQPQHF. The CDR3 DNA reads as TGTGCCAGCAGTGAAGGGACAGTGCTCAATCAGCCCCAGCATTTT.

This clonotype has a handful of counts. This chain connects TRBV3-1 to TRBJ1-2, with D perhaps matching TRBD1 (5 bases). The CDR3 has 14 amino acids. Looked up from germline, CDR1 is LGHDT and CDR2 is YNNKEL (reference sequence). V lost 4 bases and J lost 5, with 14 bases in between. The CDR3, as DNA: TGTGCCAGCAGCCCGGGACTGACTGTATATGGCTACACCTTC. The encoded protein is CASSPGLTVYGYTF.

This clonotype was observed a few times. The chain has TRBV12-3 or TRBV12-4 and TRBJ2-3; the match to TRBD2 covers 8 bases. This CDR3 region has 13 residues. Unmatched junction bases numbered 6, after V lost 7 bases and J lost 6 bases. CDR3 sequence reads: CASIASGLDTQYF. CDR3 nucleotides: TGTGCCAGCATCGCTAGCGGGCTCGATACGCAGTATTTT.

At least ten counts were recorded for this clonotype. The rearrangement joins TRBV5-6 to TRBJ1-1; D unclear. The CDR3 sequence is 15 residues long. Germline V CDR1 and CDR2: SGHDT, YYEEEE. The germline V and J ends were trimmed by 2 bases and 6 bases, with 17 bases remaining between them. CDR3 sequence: CASSFPNTGSSEAFF. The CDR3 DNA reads TGTGCCAGCAGCTTTCCAAATACGGGGTCCTCTGAAGCTTTCTTT.

The CDR3 DNA is TGTGCCAGCAGTTACGAACCTCTAAACACCTACGAGCAGTACTTC. Its translation: CASSYEPLNTYEQYF. The gene calls are TRBV6-5 and TRBJ2-7; D gene ambiguous. V lost 2 bases, J lost 2 bases, and 13 bases lay in between. Germline V CDR1 and CDR2: MNHEY, SVGAGI. CDR3 length: 15 residues.

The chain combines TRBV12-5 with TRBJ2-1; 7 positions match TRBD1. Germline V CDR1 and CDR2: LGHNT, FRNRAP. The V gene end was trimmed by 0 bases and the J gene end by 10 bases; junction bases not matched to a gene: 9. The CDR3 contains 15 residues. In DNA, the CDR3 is TGTGCTAGTGGTTTGGTACTGGGAGACAGGGTCGAGCAGTTCTTC. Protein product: CASGLVLGDRVEQFF. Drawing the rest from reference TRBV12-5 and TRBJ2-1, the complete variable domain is DARVTQTPRHKVTEMGQEVTMRCQPILGHNTVFWYRQTMMQGLELLAYFRNRAPLDDSGMPKDRFSAEMPDATLATLKIQPSEPRDSAVYFCASGLVLGDRVEQFFGPGTRLTVL.

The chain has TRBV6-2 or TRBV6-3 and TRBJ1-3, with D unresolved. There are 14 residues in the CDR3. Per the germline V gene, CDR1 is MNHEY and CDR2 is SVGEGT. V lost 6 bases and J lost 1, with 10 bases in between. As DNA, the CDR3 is TGTGCCAGCAGATATGGACCATCTGGAAACACCATATATTTT. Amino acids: CASRYGPSGNTIYF.

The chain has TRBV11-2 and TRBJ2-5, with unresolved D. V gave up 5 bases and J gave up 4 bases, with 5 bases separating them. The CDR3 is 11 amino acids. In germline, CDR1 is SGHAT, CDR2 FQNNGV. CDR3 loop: CASSPAETQYF. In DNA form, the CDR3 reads TGTGCCAGCAGCCCAGCAGAGACCCAGTACTTC. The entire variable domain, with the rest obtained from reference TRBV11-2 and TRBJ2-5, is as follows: EAGVAQSPRYKIIEKRQSVAFWCNPISGHATLYWYQQILGQGPKLLIQFQNNGVVDDSQLPKDRFSAERLKGVDSTLKIQPAKLEDSAVYLCASSPAETQYFGPGTRLLVL.

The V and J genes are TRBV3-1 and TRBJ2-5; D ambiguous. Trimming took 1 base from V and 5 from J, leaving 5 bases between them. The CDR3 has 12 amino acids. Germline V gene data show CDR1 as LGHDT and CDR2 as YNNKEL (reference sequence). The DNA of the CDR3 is TGTGCCAGCAGCCAAGTGATGGAGACCCAGTACTTC. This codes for CASSQVMETQYF.

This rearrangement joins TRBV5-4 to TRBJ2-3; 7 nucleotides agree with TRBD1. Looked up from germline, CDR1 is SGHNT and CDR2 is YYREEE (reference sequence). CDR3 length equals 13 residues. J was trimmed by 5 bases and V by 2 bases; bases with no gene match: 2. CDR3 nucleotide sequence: TGTGCCAGCAGCTTTACAGGGGAAGATACGCAGTATTTT. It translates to CASSFTGEDTQYF.

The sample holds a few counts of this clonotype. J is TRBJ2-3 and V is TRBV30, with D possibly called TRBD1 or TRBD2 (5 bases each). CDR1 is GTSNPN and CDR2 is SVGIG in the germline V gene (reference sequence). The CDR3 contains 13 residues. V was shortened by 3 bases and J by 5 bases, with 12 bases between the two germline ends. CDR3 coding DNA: TGTGCCTGGAGAACAGGACTTGGAGATACGCAGTATTTT. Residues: CAWRTGLGDTQYF.

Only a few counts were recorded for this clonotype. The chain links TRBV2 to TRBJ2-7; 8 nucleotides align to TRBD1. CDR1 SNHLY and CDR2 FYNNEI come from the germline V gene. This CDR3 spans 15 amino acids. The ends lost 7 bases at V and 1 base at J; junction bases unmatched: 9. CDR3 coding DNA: TGTGCCAGCAAAACCGGACAGGGAGTTTCCTACGAGCAGTACTTC. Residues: CASKTGQGVSYEQYF.

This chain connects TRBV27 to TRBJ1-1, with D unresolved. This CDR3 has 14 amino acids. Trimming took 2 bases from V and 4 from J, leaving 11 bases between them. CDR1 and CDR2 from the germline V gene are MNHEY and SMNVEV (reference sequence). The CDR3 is CASSLLPSVTEAFF. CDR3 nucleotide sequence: TGTGCCAGCAGTTTACTCCCGTCCGTCACTGAAGCTTTCTTT.

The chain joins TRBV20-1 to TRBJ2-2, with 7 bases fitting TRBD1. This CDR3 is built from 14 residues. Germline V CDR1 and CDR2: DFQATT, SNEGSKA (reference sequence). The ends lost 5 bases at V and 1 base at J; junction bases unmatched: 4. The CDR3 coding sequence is TGCAGTGCTGGACAGGTCCTGAACACCGGGGAGCTGTTTTTT. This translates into CSAGQVLNTGELFF.

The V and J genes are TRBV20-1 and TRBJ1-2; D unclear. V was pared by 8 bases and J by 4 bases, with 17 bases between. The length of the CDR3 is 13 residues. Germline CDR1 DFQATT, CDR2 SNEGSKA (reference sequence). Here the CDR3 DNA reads TGCAGTTCCTACAGCGGCAGGAGCTATGGCTACACCTTC. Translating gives CSSYSGRSYGYTF.

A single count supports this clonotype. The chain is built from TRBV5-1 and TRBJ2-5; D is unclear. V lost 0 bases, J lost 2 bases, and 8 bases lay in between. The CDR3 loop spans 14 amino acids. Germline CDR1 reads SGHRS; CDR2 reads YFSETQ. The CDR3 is CASSLAFNQETQYF. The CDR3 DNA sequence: TGCGCCAGCAGCTTGGCCTTCAATCAAGAGACCCAGTACTTC.